This T cell receptor (beta chain) is drawn from a study of persistence of HIV-infected CD4 T cells (dated by TCRdb to the early 2020s). Background on the whole study: The study isolated CMV- and HIV-1 Gag-responding CD4+ T cells from ART-treated individuals to examine antigen-driven clonal expansion of HIV-1-infected cells. The TCR cluster analysis across participants included roughly 8 participants for CMV and roughly 7 participants for Gag. The clonality of all cells in each sorted population was assessed by TCRbeta sequencing, whereas the clonality of infected cells was assessed by proviral sequencing. Peripheral blood samples of up to 180 mL were collected at multiple time points, except for two participants, who underwent leukapheresis at a single time point. Suppressive ART had been received by participants for a median of around eight years.

The germline V gene provides CDR1 KGHSH and CDR2 LQKENI. The trim is 4 bases for V and 1 base for J, with a gap of 13 bases between the germline ends. The CDR3 spans 15 residues, from the cysteine through the phenylalanine. CDR3 DNA is the only sequence kept; it has 45 bases, read in frame from the first base. TCRbeta repertoires were sequenced from genomic DNA with the immunoSEQ hsTCRB assay version 4 in survey mode. For TCRbeta sequencing, genomic DNA was diluted to around 10 ng/uL, with up to about 1 ug used per sample. As for how the authors treated the data: ImmunoSeq Analyzer 3.0 was used for analysis of TCRbeta data, and diversity was computed on productive nucleotide rearrangements. Using the Immunarch R package, the improved Chao index served to estimate lower-bound TCR diversity and the Gini coefficient served to estimate clonality. Different nucleotide rearrangements encoding the same CDR3beta amino acid sequence were counted as distinct clonotypes. Differential abundance analysis identified TCRbeta sequences significantly enriched in antigen-responding cells relative to anti-CD3/anti-CD28-activated cells. Using predicted peptide-MHC specificity as the basis, GLIPH2 grouped TCRs into clusters, both for each participant individually and for the merged data sets that combined participants. Here the immuneACCESS table is served through TCRdb, limited to in-frame sequences with V and J called. Missing clones are a known gap in these copies; in checked studies unresolved V genes cover under half, and the rest lacks a known reason. V, J and clone size were drawn from that table, and D and trimming were deduced from the DNA. Counted in this sample were 30,000 to 35,000 clones; approximately 80% of them appeared once. The ten largest make up about a sixth of the sample.

About this clone: Its antigen is not yet known. Base quality data are lacking; no much larger clone is found one base away.

In the paper's terms, the treatment or condition label means: suppressive antiretroviral therapy. A pool of overlapping 15-mer peptides from HIV-1 Gag, at 0.9 to 1 ug per peptide per mL, was used to stimulate the cells. Nonresponding CD40L-negative CD69-negative CD45RO-high memory CD4+ T cells were sorted as memory populations depleted of antigen-responding cells. Participants were HIV-1-infected adults who started suppressive ART during chronic infection. Participants had undetectable plasma HIV-1 RNA below 50 copies/mL for at least 4 years. To be included, participants needed a CD4+ T cell count above 400 cells/uL and a positive CMV serology. Before stimulation, PBMCs were isolated using density centrifugation and then depleted of CD8+ T cells. Stimulation of CD8-depleted PBMCs was carried out for 15 to 20 hours with anti-CD28/CD49d costimulation, CD40-blocking antibody and enfuvirtide, to prevent new infections. Cells were sorted on a Beckman Coulter MoFlo Legacy or XDP sorter, with propidium iodide excluding dead cells. Genomic DNA was extracted using the QIAamp DNA Mini Kit for samples with more than one million cells and using the Quick-DNA Microprep Kit for all other samples.

Overall study outcomes, separate from this receptor: Degenerate expanded CDR3beta sequences were enriched in antigen-responding cells, suggesting convergent selection of CD4+ responses to CMV and Gag. Bulk TCR analyses could not be restricted to the rare CMV-responding cells that actually carried HIV-1 proviruses. TCRbeta richness in CMV- and Gag-responding cells was significantly lower than in anti-CD3/anti-CD28-responding cells; CMV-responding cells had higher oligoclonality than CD3/CD28-stimulated and Gag-responding cells. The study involved few individuals and tested only a limited range of antigens. Within the same sorted populations, how oligoclonal the TCRs were correlated with how oligoclonal the proviruses were.

The V and J segments used are TRBV18 and TRBJ1-1; the D gene is not confidently resolved. The sequencing here drew on CD4+ T cells sorted from PBMCs after approximately 19-hour stimulation, taken from a patient who received antiretroviral therapy. The cell subset or site label corresponds to: CD40L-CD69- CD45RO-high memory CD4 T cells not responding to Gag peptides. The source is an adult woman with HIV who was CMV-seropositive. The CDR3 has the sequence CASSLSGGWNTEAFF. In nucleotide form, the sequence is TGTGCCAGCTCACTTTCCGGAGGGTGGAACACTGAAGCTTTCTTT.